This TCR beta chain was obtained from a study of shared clonotypes between healthy human individuals. Germline V gene sequence: CDR1 MNHNS, CDR2 SASEGT. This CDR3 comprises 15 residues. Trimming shortened V by 6 bases and J by 2 bases, and 13 bases separated the two germline ends. At a deep level, the assay was run. A roughly 200 ng quantity of DNA, tens of thousands of T cell genomes, went into the sorted-subset replicate PCRs. Repertoires were generated with immunoSEQ multiplex PCR, while TCRdb's copy carries only in-frame clones and drops some. The sample lists millions of clones, approximately 90% occurring once.

The TCR sequence derives from a man aged 18-30 years in good health. The chain couples TRBV6-1 to TRBJ2-2; D is perhaps TRBD1 or TRBD2 (6 bases each). The sample taken for sequencing was naive CD4+ T cells sorted from blood. The sample's subset: CD45RA+ positively selected. The DNA of the CDR3 is TGTGCCAGCAGCTGGGGGGCCTACAACACCGGGGAGCTGTTTTTT. Amino acid sequence: CASSWGAYNTGELFF.